This TCR beta chain was captured in a study of cytomegalovirus exposure and HLA in healthy donors. General observations from the study: There were some public TCRs occurring in many donors, but most TCR sequences were rare.

This CDR3 is 17 amino acids long. Germline CDR1 and CDR2: SGDLS and YYNGEE. As concerns this clone: Its matching antigen is unknown. One end of the junction varies from germline; a read error may be responsible.

Primers included in the PCR were 60 Vbeta and 13 Jbeta primers. TCRdb's table, derived via immunoSEQ multiplex PCR, lists solely in-frame clones and lacks some. The sample has about 130,000 clones, 77% seen once. The rearrangement links TRBV9 to TRBJ2-6; 13 bases match TRBD2. The TCR was taken from a male donor in good health and CMV-seropositive. Sequences were obtained from PBMCs. CDR3 loop: CASSEGLAGSGANGLTF. For the CDR3, the DNA is TGTGCCAGCAGCGAGGGACTAGCGGGAAGTGGGGCCAACGGCCTGACTTTC.